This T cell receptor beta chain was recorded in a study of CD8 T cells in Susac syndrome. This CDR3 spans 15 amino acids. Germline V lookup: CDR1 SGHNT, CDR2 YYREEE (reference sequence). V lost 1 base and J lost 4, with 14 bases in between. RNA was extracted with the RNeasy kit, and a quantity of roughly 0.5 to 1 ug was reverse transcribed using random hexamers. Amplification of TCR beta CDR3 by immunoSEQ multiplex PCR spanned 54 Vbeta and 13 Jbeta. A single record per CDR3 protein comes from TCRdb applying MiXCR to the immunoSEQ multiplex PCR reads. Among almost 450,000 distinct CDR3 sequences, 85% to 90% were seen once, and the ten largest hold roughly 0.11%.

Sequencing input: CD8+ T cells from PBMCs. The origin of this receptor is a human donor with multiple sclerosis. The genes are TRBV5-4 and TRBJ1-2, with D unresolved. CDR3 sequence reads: CASSLLASGSYGYTF. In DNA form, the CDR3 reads TGTGCCAGCAGCTTGCTAGCCTCAGGAAGCTATGGCTACACCTTC.